The 14 T cell receptor beta chains below were found in one sample sequenced in a study of shared clonotypes between healthy human individuals. The method was immunoSEQ multiplex PCR; TCRdb's version includes in-frame clones alone and lacks a portion of them. The profile shows over a million clones, approximately 80% of them singletons. The sample comprised memory CD4+ T cells from PBMCs. This sample's subset: CD45RA-negative fraction. The receptors stem from a man between 18 and 29 years old in good health. Some clones in this sample may be carry-over from other donors' samples.

The V gene is TRBV19, the J gene TRBJ1-5; maybe TRBD1 (5 bases). The germline gives CDR1 LNHDA, CDR2 SQIVND (reference sequence). The V end lost 3 bases, the J end lost 5 bases, and 17 bases lay between the germline ends. This CDR3 spans 16 amino acids. The CDR3 reads CASSIRDPRVYQPQHF. CDR3 in DNA: TGTGCCAGTAGTATCAGGGACCCCAGGGTATATCAGCCCCAGCATTTT.

The rearrangement joins TRBV4-2 to TRBJ1-5, with D unclear. This CDR3 has 16 residues. Germline values: CDR1 LGHNA, CDR2 YNFKEQ. V dropped 3 bases and J dropped 9 bases, with 21 bases sitting between them. The CDR3 DNA sequence: TGTGCCAGCAGCCAGTATTTTTTCGGGAGCCCGGGGCCCCAGCATTTT. It translates to CASSQYFFGSPGPQHF.

The V and J genes are TRBV2 and TRBJ2-1, with 10 positions matching TRBD2. CDR3 length equals 14 residues. CDR1 and CDR2 from the germline V gene are SNHLY and FYNNEI. Trimming cost V 6 bases and J 7 bases; bases outside gene matches: 6. The CDR3 loop reads CASRALAGFNEQFF. The CDR3 DNA follows: TGTGCCAGCAGGGCACTAGCGGGATTTAATGAGCAGTTCTTC. The variable domain in full, completed from reference TRBV2 and TRBJ2-1, reads EPEVTQTPSHQVTQMGQEVILRCVPISNHLYFYWYRQILGQKVEFLVSFYNNEISEKSEIFDDQFSVERPDGSNFTLKIRSTKLEDSAMYFCASRALAGFNEQFFGPGTRLTVL.

A single count supports this clone. This sequence joins TRBV2 and TRBJ2-5; a possible D gene is TRBD1 (6 bases). Trimming took off 6 bases at V and 1 base at J, with 12 bases between the two ends. The germline gives CDR1 SNHLY, CDR2 FYNNEI. The CDR3 consists of 14 residues. CDR3 nucleotides: TGTGCCAGCAGGGAAAGACAGGTCCAAGAGACCCAGTACTTC. This codes for CASRERQVQETQYF.

The genes are TRBV28 and TRBJ2-7; 15 nucleotides agree with TRBD2. V lost 8 bases, J lost 7 bases, and 9 bases stayed unmatched. This CDR3 spans 15 amino acids. Per germline, CDR1 MDHEN and CDR2 SYDVKM. The CDR3 sequence is CASGPGLAGGWEQYF. DNA of the CDR3: TGTGCCAGCGGGCCGGGACTAGCGGGGGGATGGGAGCAGTACTTC. Together with reference TRBV28 and TRBJ2-7, the CDR3 gives the full variable domain: DVKVTQSSRYLVKRTGEKVFLECVQDMDHENMFWYRQDPGLGLRLIYFSYDVKMKEKGDIPEGYSVSREKKERFSLILESASTNQTSMYLCASGPGLAGGWEQYFGPGTRLTVT.

The J gene is TRBJ2-3, the V gene TRBV30; 11 nucleotides match TRBD2. The length of the CDR3 is 16 residues. Germline V lookup: CDR1 GTSNPN, CDR2 SVGIG (reference sequence). J gave up 6 bases and V 1 base, and 9 bases lay outside the gene matches. The CDR3 nucleotides are TGTGCCTGGAGTGCAGGGACTAGCGGTTCTTGGGATACGCAGTATTTT. Translated, it gives CAWSAGTSGSWDTQYF.

This chain uses TRBV5-1 with TRBJ2-3; 8 bases line up with TRBD2. The ends lost 6 bases at V and 4 bases at J; junction bases unmatched: 4. Germline CDR1 and CDR2: SGHRS and YFSETQ. The CDR3 totals 13 residues. The CDR3 nucleotides read TGCGCCAGCACAGCGGGAGAGTCAGATACGCAGTATTTT. Protein: CASTAGESDTQYF.

This clone was seen more than once but under ten times. This sample includes further DNA sequences coding for the same CDR3. The V gene is TRBV5-1, the J gene TRBJ2-5; D is perhaps TRBD2 (6 bases). CDR1 is SGHRS, CDR2 YFSETQ, per germline. The CDR3 totals 14 residues. V was trimmed by 2 bases and J by 5 bases, leaving 13 bases between them. This chain's CDR3 is CASSLGLSGETQYF. CDR3 DNA: TGCGCCAGCAGCTTAGGACTAAGTGGTGAGACCCAGTACTTC.

In its sample, this clone was seen a few times. The genes are TRBV7-3 and TRBJ1-1, with 9 bases fitting TRBD1. V dropped 5 bases and J dropped 6; count of bases not matched to a gene: 4. This CDR3 region has 13 residues. Per germline, CDR1 SGHTA and CDR2 FQGTGA. The CDR3 sequence: CASSIQGASEAFF. In DNA, the CDR3 is TGTGCCAGCAGCATACAGGGGGCTTCTGAAGCTTTCTTT.

The genes are TRBV18 and TRBJ2-2; no clear D gene. The CDR3 extends over 14 amino acids. Per germline, CDR1 KGHSH and CDR2 LQKENI. With 5 bases removed from V and 3 bases from J, the gap between germline ends came to 10 bases. CDR3 sequence: CASSTSLDTGELFF. In DNA, the CDR3 is TGTGCCAGCTCAACCTCTTTGGACACCGGGGAGCTGTTTTTT. The variable domain in full, with the rest retrieved from reference TRBV18 and TRBJ2-2, is NAGVMQNPRHLVRRRGQEARLRCSPMKGHSHVYWYRQLPEEGLKFMVYLQKENIIDESGMPKERFSAEFPKEGPSILRIQQVVRGDSAAYFCASSTSLDTGELFFGEGSRLTVL.

This chain links TRBV5-1 with TRBJ2-5; 7 positions agree with TRBD1. The germline V gene encodes CDR1 SGHRS and CDR2 YFSETQ. The CDR3 consists of 16 residues. V shed 0 bases and J 3 bases; nucleotides not matched to a gene: 8. The chain's CDR3 is CASSLVAGGSEETQYF. The CDR3 DNA sequence: TGCGCCAGCAGCTTGGTCGCAGGGGGTTCAGAAGAGACCCAGTACTTC. The full variable domain, rest sourced from reference TRBV5-1 and TRBJ2-5, is KAGVTQTPRYLIKTRGQQVTLSCSPISGHRSVSWYQQTPGQGLQFLFEYFSETQRNKGNFPGRFSGRQFSNSRSEMNVSTLELGDSALYLCASSLVAGGSEETQYFGPGTRLLVL.

The J gene is TRBJ2-7, the V gene TRBV4-2, with TRBD2 matching over 8 bases. Germline V gives CDR1 LGHNA, CDR2 YNFKEQ. The V segment lost 3 bases and the J segment 4 bases; nucleotides outside the gene matches: 5. The CDR3 is made up of 14 amino acids. The CDR3 region has the DNA TGTGCCAGCAGCCACGGACTAGCTCGGTACGAGCAGTACTTC. Its translation: CASSHGLARYEQYF.

This sequence joins TRBV5-1 and TRBJ2-1; tentative D call: TRBD1 (5 bases). CDR3 length equals 12 residues. Per germline, CDR1 SGHRS and CDR2 YFSETQ. V shed 4 bases and J shed 10 bases, with 12 bases lying between them. The CDR3 is CASSQSRTEQFF. In DNA, the CDR3 is TGCGCCAGCAGCCAATCTCGGACAGAGCAGTTCTTC.

The genes are TRBV6-6 and TRBJ2-2; D not certain. This CDR3 contains 15 residues. CDR1 and CDR2 from the germline V gene are MNHNY and SVGAGI (reference sequence). V was cut by 0 bases and J by 5 bases, with 10 bases left in between. CDR3 coding DNA: TGTGCCAGCAGTTACTCGACTGGGGTTACCGGGGAGCTGTTTTTT. It is translated as CASSYSTGVTGELFF.